This TCR beta chain was captured by sequencing in a study of blood T cells in healthy people across ages. In germline, CDR1 is LNHNV, CDR2 YYDKDF (reference sequence). Trimming took 1 base from V and 0 from J; bases not matched to a gene: 4. This CDR3 is 16 amino acids long. Peripheral blood from each donor was collected in a volume of 9.5 to 10 milliliters. Study conclusions and caveats: Diversity of TCR beta correlated strongly with naive T cell percentage.

Together with a sample-barcoded 5' primer, a J-beta primer mix was included in a second PCR lasting about 7 to 12 cycles. TCRdb re-called the 5' RACE reads with MiXCR, one entry per CDR3 protein. The sample lists over 1,500,000 distinct CDR3 sequences, about 49% seen once, with more than 2% in the top ten. This clonotype appeared a few times. Its antigen is undetermined. What was sequenced was blood. The source is a woman aged 40 to 50 in good health. The rearrangement joins TRBV15 to TRBJ2-7; 9 positions agree with TRBD1. The CDR3 loop is CATSRGDRANSYEQYF. The CDR3 bases are TGTGCCACCAGCAGAGGGGACAGGGCAAACTCCTACGAGCAGTACTTC. Supplemented by reference TRBV15 and TRBJ2-7, the full variable domain reads DAMVIQNPRYQVTQFGKPVTLSCSQTLNHNVMYWYQQKSSQAPKLLFHYYDKDFNNEADTPDNFQSRRPNTSFCFLDIRSPGLGDTAMYLCATSRGDRANSYEQYFGPGTRLTVT.